These T cell receptor beta chains were read from a single sample in a study of cytomegalovirus exposure and HLA in healthy donors. The repertoire was sequenced with immunoSEQ multiplex PCR; TCRdb's copy has only in-frame clones and lacks some. The sample has 90,000 to 100,000 clones; roughly 76% are singletons. The sample comprised PBMCs. These receptors all stem from a female donor in good health and CMV-seronegative. CDR3s include the opening cysteine and the closing phenylalanine or tryptophan. The order of the fields is clone size, V gene, J gene, D gene, CDR3 DNA, CDR3 protein. D genes are given only for firm matches. Expanded clones are given a class, and other clones once, few, many or no size at all.

abundance: .; v_gene: TRBV7-2; j_gene: TRBJ2-5; d_gene: TRBD1; CDR3nt: TGTGCCAGCAGCTTCACCGGGACAGGGATAGAGACCCAGTACTTC; CDR3aa: CASSFTGTGIETQYF
abundance: .; v_gene: TRBV5-6; j_gene: TRBJ1-3; d_gene: .; CDR3nt: TGTGCCAGCAGCTTGGGCCGTTGGGACATCGGAAACACCATATATTTT; CDR3aa: CASSLGRWDIGNTIYF
abundance: .; v_gene: TRBV6-5; j_gene: TRBJ1-1; d_gene: .; CDR3nt: TGTGCCAGCAGTTACGCAAACAGAATAGAAGCTTTCTTT; CDR3aa: CASSYANRIEAFF
abundance: .; v_gene: TRBV6-6; j_gene: TRBJ1-2; d_gene: TRBD1; CDR3nt: TGTGCCAGCAGTTACTTGGGACAGAGGTTGGAAGGCTACACCTTC; CDR3aa: CASSYLGQRLEGYTF
abundance: .; v_gene: TRBV4-2; j_gene: TRBJ1-5; d_gene: .; CDR3nt: TGTGCCAGCAGCCAAGACAGGGATCAGCCCCAGCATTTT; CDR3aa: CASSQDRDQPQHF
abundance: few; v_gene: TRBV5-4; j_gene: TRBJ2-3; d_gene: TRBD1; CDR3nt: TGTGCCAGCAGCCGTATGCAGGGGGCTGGTACAGATACGCAGTATTTT; CDR3aa: CASSRMQGAGTDTQYF
abundance: .; v_gene: TRBV4-1; j_gene: TRBJ1-1; d_gene: .; CDR3nt: TGCGCCAGCAGCCAAGGGCGGGGAGAAGCTTTCTTT; CDR3aa: CASSQGRGEAFF
abundance: .; v_gene: TRBV5-6; j_gene: TRBJ2-7; d_gene: TRBD1; CDR3nt: TGTGCCAGCAGCTGGGGGACAGAGGTCTACGAGCAGTACTTC; CDR3aa: CASSWGTEVYEQYF
abundance: .; v_gene: TRBV30; j_gene: TRBJ2-7; d_gene: .; CDR3nt: TGTGCCTGGAACACCCACGCGGAGGGGTACGAGCAGTACTTC; CDR3aa: CAWNTHAEGYEQYF
abundance: .; v_gene: TRBV7-2; j_gene: TRBJ2-1; d_gene: .; CDR3nt: TGTGCCAGCACCCGTAGGATGGAGCGGGATGAGCAGTTCTTC; CDR3aa: CASTRRMERDEQFF
abundance: .; v_gene: TRBV28; j_gene: TRBJ1-5; d_gene: .; CDR3nt: TGTGCCAGCAGAACCACAGGGAATCAGCCCCAGCATTTT; CDR3aa: CASRTTGNQPQHF
abundance: .; v_gene: TRBV9; j_gene: TRBJ2-2; d_gene: TRBD1; CDR3nt: TGTGCCAGCAGCGCGGACAGGGGGTCCGCCGGGGAGCTGTTTTTT; CDR3aa: CASSADRGSAGELFF
abundance: .; v_gene: TRBV5-1; j_gene: TRBJ2-7; d_gene: TRBD1; CDR3nt: TGCGCCAGCAGCTTGGGCCCCGGGACAGGAGGATACGAGCAGTACTTC; CDR3aa: CASSLGPGTGGYEQYF
abundance: .; v_gene: TRBV4-2; j_gene: TRBJ1-4; d_gene: TRBD1; CDR3nt: TGTGCCAGCAGCCAAGCGGGGACAGGAGGAGAAAAACTGTTTTTT; CDR3aa: CASSQAGTGGEKLFF
abundance: .; v_gene: TRBV9; j_gene: TRBJ2-7; d_gene: .; CDR3nt: TGTGCCAGCAGCGTAGCACCTAGCTCCTACGAGCAGTACTTC; CDR3aa: CASSVAPSSYEQYF
abundance: few; v_gene: TRBV5-1; j_gene: TRBJ2-7; d_gene: .; CDR3nt: TGCGCCAGCAGCTTGGTGCCCGGGGAAGCCTACGAGCAGTACTTC; CDR3aa: CASSLVPGEAYEQYF
abundance: .; v_gene: TRBV6-1; j_gene: TRBJ2-7; d_gene: TRBD2; CDR3nt: TGTGCCAGCAGTGAATATCCCGCCGGGACTAGCGGGAGACCCTACGAGCAGTACTTC; CDR3aa: CASSEYPAGTSGRPYEQYF
abundance: .; v_gene: TRBV7-2; j_gene: TRBJ2-5; d_gene: TRBD2; CDR3nt: TGTGCCAGCAGCCCCGGCGGGACTAGCGGGGGGTGGGAGACCCAGTACTTC; CDR3aa: CASSPGGTSGGWETQYF
abundance: .; v_gene: TRBV5-1; j_gene: TRBJ2-2; d_gene: .; CDR3nt: TGCGCCAGCAGCTTGGTGGCTTCGAACACCGGGGAGCTGTTTTTT; CDR3aa: CASSLVASNTGELFF
abundance: .; v_gene: TRBV6-6; j_gene: TRBJ1-6; d_gene: TRBD1; CDR3nt: TGTGCCAGCAGTTTTTGGACAGGGGAGTCACCCCTCCACTTT; CDR3aa: CASSFWTGESPLHF
abundance: .; v_gene: TRBV7-9; j_gene: TRBJ1-2; d_gene: .; CDR3nt: TGTGCCAGCAGCTCGGGGAGTTTTGCTAACTATGGCTACACCTTC; CDR3aa: CASSSGSFANYGYTF
abundance: .; v_gene: TRBV2; j_gene: TRBJ2-1; d_gene: .; CDR3nt: TGTGCCAGCAGGGAGGGGTGGAATGAGCAGTTCTTC; CDR3aa: CASREGWNEQFF
abundance: .; v_gene: TRBV27; j_gene: TRBJ2-3; d_gene: .; CDR3nt: TGTGCCAGCAGTACAAGACTTACCACAGATACGCAGTATTTT; CDR3aa: CASSTRLTTDTQYF
abundance: once; v_gene: TRBV6-1; j_gene: TRBJ2-5; d_gene: TRBD2; CDR3nt: TGTGCCAGCAGTGATGGAAGTAGCGGGAGGGTCCGGGAGACCCAGTACTTC; CDR3aa: CASSDGSSGRVRETQYF
abundance: few; v_gene: TRBV4-3; j_gene: TRBJ2-7; d_gene: TRBD1; CDR3nt: TGCGCCAGCAGCCAAGCGGGGACAGGGTTTTACGAGCAGTACTTC; CDR3aa: CASSQAGTGFYEQYF
abundance: .; v_gene: TRBV9; j_gene: TRBJ2-2; d_gene: TRBD2; CDR3nt: TGTGCCAGCAGCGTAGGTCATAGCGGGAATACCGGGGAGCTGTTTTTT; CDR3aa: CASSVGHSGNTGELFF
abundance: .; v_gene: TRBV10-2; j_gene: TRBJ1-1; d_gene: TRBD1; CDR3nt: TGCGCCAGCAGCGGACAGGGGGGAAACACTGAAGCTTTCTTT; CDR3aa: CASSGQGGNTEAFF
abundance: .; v_gene: TRBV19; j_gene: TRBJ2-1; d_gene: TRBD1; CDR3nt: TGTGCCAGTACACAGGGGTCCATAAATGAGCAGTTCTTC; CDR3aa: CASTQGSINEQFF
abundance: .; v_gene: TRBV19; j_gene: TRBJ1-1; d_gene: TRBD1; CDR3nt: TGTGCCAGTAGTATCGGGACAGGGAGCACTGAAGCTTTCTTT; CDR3aa: CASSIGTGSTEAFF
abundance: .; v_gene: TRBV21-1; j_gene: TRBJ2-1; d_gene: .; CDR3nt: TGTGCCAGCAGCAAAGGAGGGGGCAATGAGCAGTTCTTC; CDR3aa: CASSKGGGNEQFF